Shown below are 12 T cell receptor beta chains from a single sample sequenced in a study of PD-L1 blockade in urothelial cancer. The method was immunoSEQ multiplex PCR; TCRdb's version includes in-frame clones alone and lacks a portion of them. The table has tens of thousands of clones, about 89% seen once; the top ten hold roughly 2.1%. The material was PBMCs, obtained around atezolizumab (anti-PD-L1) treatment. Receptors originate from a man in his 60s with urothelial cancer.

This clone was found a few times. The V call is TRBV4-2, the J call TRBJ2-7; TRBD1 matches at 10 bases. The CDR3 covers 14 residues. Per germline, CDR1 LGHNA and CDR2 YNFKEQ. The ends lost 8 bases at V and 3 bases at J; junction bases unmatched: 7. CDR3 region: CASRPGQGNYEQYF. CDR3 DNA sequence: TGTGCCAGCCGGCCGGGACAGGGGAACTACGAGCAGTACTTC.

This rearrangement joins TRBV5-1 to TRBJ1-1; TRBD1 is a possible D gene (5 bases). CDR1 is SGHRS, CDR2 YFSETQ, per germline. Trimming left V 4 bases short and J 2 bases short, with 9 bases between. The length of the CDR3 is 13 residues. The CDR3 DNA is TGCGCCAGCAGCCCTGGACACAACACTGAAGCTTTCTTT. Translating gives CASSPGHNTEAFF. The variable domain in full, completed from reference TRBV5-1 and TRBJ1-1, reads KAGVTQTPRYLIKTRGQQVTLSCSPISGHRSVSWYQQTPGQGLQFLFEYFSETQRNKGNFPGRFSGRQFSNSRSEMNVSTLELGDSALYLCASSPGHNTEAFFGQGTRLTVV.

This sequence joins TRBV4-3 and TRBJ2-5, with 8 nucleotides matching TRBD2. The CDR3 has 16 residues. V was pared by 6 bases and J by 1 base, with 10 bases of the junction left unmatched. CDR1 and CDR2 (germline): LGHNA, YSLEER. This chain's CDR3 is CASSPGGGQGQETQYF. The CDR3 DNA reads TGCGCCAGCAGTCCGGGCGGGGGGCAGGGCCAAGAGACCCAGTACTTC.

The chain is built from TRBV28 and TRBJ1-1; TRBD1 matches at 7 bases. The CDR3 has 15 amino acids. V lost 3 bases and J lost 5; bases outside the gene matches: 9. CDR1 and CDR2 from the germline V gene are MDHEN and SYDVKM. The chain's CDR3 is CASSFRDRDKTEAFF. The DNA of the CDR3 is TGTGCCAGCAGTTTCCGCGACAGGGATAAGACTGAAGCTTTCTTT.

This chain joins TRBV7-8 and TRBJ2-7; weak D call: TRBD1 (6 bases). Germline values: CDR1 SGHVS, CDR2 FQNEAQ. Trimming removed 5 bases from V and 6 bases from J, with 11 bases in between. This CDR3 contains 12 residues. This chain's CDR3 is CASSPQGIEQYF. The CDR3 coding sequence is TGTGCCAGCAGCCCACAGGGAATCGAGCAGTACTTC.

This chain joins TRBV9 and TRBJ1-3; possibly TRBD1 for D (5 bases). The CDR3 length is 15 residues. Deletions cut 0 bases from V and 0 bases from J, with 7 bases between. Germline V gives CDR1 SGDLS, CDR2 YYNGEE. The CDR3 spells CASSVEDSSGNTIYF. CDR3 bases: TGTGCCAGCAGCGTAGAAGACAGCTCTGGAAACACCATATATTTT.

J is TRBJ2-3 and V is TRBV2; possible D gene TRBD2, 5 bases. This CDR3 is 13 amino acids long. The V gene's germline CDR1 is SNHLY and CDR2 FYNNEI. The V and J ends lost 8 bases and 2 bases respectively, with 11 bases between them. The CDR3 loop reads CASRTGYTDTQYF. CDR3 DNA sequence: TGTGCCAGCCGGACTGGATACACAGATACGCAGTATTTT.

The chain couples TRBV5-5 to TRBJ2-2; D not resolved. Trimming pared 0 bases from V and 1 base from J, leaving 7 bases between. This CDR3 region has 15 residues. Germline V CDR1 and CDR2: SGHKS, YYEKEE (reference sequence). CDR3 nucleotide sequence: TGTGCCAGCAGCTTGGCCTCAGTGAACACCGGGGAGCTGTTTTTT. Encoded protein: CASSLASVNTGELFF.

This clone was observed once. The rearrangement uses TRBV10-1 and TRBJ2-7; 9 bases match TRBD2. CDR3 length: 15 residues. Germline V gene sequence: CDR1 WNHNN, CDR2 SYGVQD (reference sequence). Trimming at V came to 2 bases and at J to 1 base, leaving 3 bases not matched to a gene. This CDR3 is CASSETSGLSYEQYF. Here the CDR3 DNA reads TGCGCCAGCAGTGAGACTAGCGGGCTGTCCTACGAGCAGTACTTC.

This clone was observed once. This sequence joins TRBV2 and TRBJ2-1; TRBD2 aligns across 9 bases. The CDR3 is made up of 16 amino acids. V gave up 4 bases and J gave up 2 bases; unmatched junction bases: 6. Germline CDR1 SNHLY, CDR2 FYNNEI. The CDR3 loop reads CASSGPGLATYNEQFF. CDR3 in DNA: TGTGCCAGCAGTGGACCGGGACTAGCTACCTACAATGAGCAGTTCTTC.

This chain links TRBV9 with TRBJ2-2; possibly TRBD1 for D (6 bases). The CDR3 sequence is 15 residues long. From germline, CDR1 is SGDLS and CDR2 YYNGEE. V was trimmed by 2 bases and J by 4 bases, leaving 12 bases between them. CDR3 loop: CASSVGAGVTGELFF. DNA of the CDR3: TGTGCCAGCAGCGTTGGAGCAGGGGTCACCGGGGAGCTGTTTTTT.

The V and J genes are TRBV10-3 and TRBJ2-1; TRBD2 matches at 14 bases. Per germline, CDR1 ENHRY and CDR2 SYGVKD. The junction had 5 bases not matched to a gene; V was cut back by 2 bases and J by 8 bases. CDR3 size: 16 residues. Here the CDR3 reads CAISEGTSGRVHEQFF. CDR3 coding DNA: TGTGCCATCAGTGAGGGGACTAGCGGGAGAGTCCATGAGCAGTTCTTC.